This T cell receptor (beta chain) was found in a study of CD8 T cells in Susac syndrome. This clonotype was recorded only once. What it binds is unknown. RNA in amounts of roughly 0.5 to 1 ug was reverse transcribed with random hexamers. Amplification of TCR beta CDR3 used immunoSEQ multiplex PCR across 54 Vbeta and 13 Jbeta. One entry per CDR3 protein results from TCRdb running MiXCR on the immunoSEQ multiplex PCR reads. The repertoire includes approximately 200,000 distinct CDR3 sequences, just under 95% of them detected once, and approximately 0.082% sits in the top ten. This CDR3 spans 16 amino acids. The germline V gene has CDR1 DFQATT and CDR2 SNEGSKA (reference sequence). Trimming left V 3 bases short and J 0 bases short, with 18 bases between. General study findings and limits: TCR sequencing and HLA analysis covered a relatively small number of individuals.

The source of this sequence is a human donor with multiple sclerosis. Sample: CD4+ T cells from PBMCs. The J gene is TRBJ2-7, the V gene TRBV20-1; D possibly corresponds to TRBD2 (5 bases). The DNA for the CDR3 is TGCAGTGCTAGCACATTCGAGGGCCCGAGCTCCTACGAGCAGTACTTC. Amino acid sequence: CSASTFEGPSSYEQYF.